This T cell receptor (beta chain) is drawn from a study of molecular identifiers for immune sequencing clone quantification. Bulk TCR libraries used previously described methods and listed TCR primers. MiXCR, applied by TCRdb to the PCR reads, yields one record per CDR3 protein. The sample records tens of thousands of distinct CDR3 sequences, about a third being singletons. Naive CD8 T cells were sorted, and the gate applied was CD8+CD4-CCR7+CD45RA+. Trimming took off 2 bases at V and 4 bases at J, with 6 bases between the two ends. The CDR3 extends over 13 amino acids. Germline loops: CDR1 MDHEN, CDR2 SYDVKM. The table lists this clonotype with many counts. Its antigen remains unidentified. Findings and limits, study-wide: Researchers reportedly could pick up spiked Jurkat TCR RNA from one cell mixed into one million naive cells.

The sample consisted of naive CD8+ T cells from blood, with Jurkat cell RNA spiked in. Subset: FACS-sorted CD8+CD4-CCR7+CD45RA+ naive T cells. The chain has TRBV28 and TRBJ1-5, with D tentatively TRBD1 (6 bases). The clonotype originates from a human donor in good health. Some libraries in this study had Jurkat cell RNA spiked in. CDR3 protein: CASSLQGNQPQHF. The CDR3 bases are TGTGCCAGCAGTTTACAGGGGAATCAGCCCCAGCATTTT.